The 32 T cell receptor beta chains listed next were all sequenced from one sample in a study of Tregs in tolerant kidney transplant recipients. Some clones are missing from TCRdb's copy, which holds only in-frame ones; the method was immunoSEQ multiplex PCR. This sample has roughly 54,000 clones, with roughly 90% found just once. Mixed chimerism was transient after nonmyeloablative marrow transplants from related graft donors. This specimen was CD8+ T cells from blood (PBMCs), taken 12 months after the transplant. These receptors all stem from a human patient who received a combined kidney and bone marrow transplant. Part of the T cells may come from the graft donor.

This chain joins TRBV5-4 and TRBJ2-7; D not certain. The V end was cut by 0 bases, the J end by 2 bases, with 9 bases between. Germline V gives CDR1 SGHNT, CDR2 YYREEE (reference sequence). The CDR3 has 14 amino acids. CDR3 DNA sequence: TGTGCCAGCAGCTTGGTCCCCACAGCCTACGAGCAGTACTTC. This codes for CASSLVPTAYEQYF.

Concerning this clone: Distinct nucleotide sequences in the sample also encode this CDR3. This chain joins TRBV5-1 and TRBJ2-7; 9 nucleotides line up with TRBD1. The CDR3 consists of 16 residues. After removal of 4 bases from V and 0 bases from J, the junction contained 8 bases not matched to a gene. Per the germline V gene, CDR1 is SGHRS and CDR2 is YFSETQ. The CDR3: CASSLSPGQGSYEQYF. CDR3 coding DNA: TGCGCCAGCAGCCTCTCCCCGGGACAGGGCTCCTACGAGCAGTACTTC. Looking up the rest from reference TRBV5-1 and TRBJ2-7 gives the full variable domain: KAGVTQTPRYLIKTRGQQVTLSCSPISGHRSVSWYQQTPGQGLQFLFEYFSETQRNKGNFPGRFSGRQFSNSRSEMNVSTLELGDSALYLCASSLSPGQGSYEQYFGPGTRLTVT.

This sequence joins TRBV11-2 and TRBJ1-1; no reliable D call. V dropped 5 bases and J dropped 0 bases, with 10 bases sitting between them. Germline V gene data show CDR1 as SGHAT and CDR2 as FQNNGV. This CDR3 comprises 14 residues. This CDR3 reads CASSPGVMNTEAFF. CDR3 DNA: TGTGCCAGCAGCCCCGGGGTCATGAACACTGAAGCTTTCTTT.

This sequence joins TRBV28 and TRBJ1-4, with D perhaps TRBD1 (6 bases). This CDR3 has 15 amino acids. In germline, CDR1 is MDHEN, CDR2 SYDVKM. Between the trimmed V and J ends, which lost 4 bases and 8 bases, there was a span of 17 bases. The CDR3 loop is CASSYNRDNYEKLFF. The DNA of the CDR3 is TGTGCCAGCAGTTATAACCGGGACAATTACGAAAAACTGTTTTTT.

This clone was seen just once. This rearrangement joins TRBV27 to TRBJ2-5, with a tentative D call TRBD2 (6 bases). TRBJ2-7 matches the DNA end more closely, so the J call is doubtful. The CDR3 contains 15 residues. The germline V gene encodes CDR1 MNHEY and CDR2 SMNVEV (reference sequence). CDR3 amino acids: CASSFGTGDTYEQYF. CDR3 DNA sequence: TGTGCCAGCAGTTTCGGGACGGGGGATACCTACGAGCAGTACTTC.

CDR3 amino acids: CSVEFRTPGNYGYTF. In DNA, the CDR3 is TGCAGCGTTGAGTTTAGGACGCCAGGGAATTATGGCTACACCTTC. V usage is TRBV29-1 and J usage is TRBJ1-2, with D possibly matching TRBD1 (5 bases). Trimming cost V 3 bases and J 5 bases, with 19 bases left between them. The germline V gene has CDR1 SQVTM and CDR2 ANQGSEA. The CDR3 extends over 15 amino acids.

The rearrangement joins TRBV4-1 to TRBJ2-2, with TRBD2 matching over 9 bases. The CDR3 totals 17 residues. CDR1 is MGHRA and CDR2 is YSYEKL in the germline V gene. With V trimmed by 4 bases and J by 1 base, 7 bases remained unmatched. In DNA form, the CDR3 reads TGCGCCAGCAGCCGAAAGGCTAGCGGGGTGAACACCGGGGAGCTGTTTTTT. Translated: CASSRKASGVNTGELFF.

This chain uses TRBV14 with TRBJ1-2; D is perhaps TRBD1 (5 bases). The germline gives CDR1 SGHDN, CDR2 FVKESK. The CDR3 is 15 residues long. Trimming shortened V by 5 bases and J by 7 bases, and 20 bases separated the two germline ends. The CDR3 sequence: CASSKIGTPTSGYTF. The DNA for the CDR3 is TGTGCCAGCAGCAAGATTGGGACTCCTACCTCTGGCTACACCTTC.

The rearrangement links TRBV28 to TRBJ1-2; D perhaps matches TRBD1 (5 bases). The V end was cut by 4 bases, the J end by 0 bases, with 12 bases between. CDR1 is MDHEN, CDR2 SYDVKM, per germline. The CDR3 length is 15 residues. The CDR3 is CASSYTGPSNYGYTF. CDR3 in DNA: TGTGCCAGCAGTTACACAGGACCCTCTAACTATGGCTACACCTTC.

CDR3 DNA: TGTGCCAGCAGCTTAGAAGGACTAAGGGCGCACGAGCAGTACTTC. This translates into CASSLEGLRAHEQYF. V usage is TRBV13 and J usage is TRBJ2-7; a weak D match, TRBD2 (6 bases). The CDR3 totals 15 residues. Trimming pared 1 base from V and 5 bases from J, leaving 15 bases between. CDR1 is PRHDT, CDR2 FYEKMQ, per germline (reference sequence). The whole variable domain, filled in from reference TRBV13 and TRBJ2-7, reads AAGVIQSPRHLIKEKRETATLKCYPIPRHDTVYWYQQGPGQDPQFLISFYEKMQSDKGSIPDRFSAQQFSDYHSELNMSSLELGDSALYFCASSLEGLRAHEQYFGPGTRLTVT.

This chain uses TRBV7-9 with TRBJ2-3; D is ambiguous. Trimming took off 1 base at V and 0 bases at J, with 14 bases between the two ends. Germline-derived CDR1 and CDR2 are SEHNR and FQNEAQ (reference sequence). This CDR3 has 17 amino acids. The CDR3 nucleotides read TGTGCCAGCAGCTTAGGACACATAACACCGAGCACAGATACGCAGTATTTT. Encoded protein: CASSLGHITPSTDTQYF.

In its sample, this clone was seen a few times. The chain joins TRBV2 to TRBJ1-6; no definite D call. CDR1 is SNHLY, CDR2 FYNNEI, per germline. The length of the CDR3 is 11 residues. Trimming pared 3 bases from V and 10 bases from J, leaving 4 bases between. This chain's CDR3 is CASSDMSPLHF. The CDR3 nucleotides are TGTGCCAGCAGTGACATGTCACCCCTCCACTTT. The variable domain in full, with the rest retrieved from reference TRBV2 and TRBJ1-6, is EPEVTQTPSHQVTQMGQEVILRCVPISNHLYFYWYRQILGQKVEFLVSFYNNEISEKSEIFDDQFSVERPDGSNFTLKIRSTKLEDSAMYFCASSDMSPLHFGNGTRLTVT.

CDR3 in DNA: TGTGCCAGCAGTTACGGGGACAGAGAATACGAGCAGTACTTC. Residues: CASSYGDREYEQYF. This chain links TRBV6-5 with TRBJ2-7, with TRBD1 matching over 7 bases. Per the germline V gene, CDR1 is MNHEY and CDR2 is SVGAGI. The CDR3 is 14 amino acids. Unmatched junction bases numbered 5, after V lost 2 bases and J lost 4 bases.

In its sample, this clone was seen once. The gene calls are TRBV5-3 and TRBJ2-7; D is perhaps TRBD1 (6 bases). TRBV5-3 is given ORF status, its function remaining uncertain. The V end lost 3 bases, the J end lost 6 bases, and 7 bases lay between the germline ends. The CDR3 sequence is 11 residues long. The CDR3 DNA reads TGTGCCAGAAGCTCCAGGGGCGAGCAGTACTTC. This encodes CARSSRGEQYF.

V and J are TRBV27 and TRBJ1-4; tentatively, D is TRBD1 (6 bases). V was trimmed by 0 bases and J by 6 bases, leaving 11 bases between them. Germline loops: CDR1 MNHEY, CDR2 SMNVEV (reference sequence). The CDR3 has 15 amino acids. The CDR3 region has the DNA TGTGCCAGCAGTTTATCAGGGGGATTCGATGAAAAACTGTTTTTT. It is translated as CASSLSGGFDEKLFF.

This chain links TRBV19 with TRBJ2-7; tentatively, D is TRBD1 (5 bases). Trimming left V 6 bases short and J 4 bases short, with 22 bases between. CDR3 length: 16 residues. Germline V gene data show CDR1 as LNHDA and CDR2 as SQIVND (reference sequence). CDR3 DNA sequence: TGTGCCAGTAGCACCCTTGGTGCAGGGTACATGTACGAGCAGTACTTC. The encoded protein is CASSTLGAGYMYEQYF.

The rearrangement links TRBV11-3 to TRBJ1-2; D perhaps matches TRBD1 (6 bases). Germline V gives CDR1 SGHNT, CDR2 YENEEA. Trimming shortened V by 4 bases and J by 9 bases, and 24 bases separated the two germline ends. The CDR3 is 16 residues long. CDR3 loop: CASSYSGDSFGRCYTF. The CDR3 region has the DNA TGTGCCAGCAGCTATTCAGGGGATTCGTTCGGCAGGTGCTACACCTTC.

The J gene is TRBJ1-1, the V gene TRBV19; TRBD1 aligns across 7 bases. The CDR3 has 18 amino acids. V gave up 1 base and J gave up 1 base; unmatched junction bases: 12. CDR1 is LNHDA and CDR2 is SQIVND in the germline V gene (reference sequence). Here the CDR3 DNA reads TGTGCCAGTAGTATAGTCGCCGCCGAAAGGACAGGGAACACTGAAGCTTTCTTT. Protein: CASSIVAAERTGNTEAFF.

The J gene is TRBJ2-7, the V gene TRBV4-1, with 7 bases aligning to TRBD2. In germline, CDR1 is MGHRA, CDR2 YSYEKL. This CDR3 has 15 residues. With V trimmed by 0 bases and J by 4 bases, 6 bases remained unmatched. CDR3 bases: TGCGCCAGCAGCCAAGAACCGGCGGGGGTGTACGAGCAGTACTTC. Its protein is CASSQEPAGVYEQYF.

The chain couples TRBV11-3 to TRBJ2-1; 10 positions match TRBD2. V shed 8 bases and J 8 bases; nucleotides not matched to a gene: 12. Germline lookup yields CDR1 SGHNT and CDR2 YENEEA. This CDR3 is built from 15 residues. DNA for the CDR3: TGTGCCAGCGGAGACGGGACTAGCGAGTTCGATGAGCAGTTCTTC. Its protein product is CASGDGTSEFDEQFF.

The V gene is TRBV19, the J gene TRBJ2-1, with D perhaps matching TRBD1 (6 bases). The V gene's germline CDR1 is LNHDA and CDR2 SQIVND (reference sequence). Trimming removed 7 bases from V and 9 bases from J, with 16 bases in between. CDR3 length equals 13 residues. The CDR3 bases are TGTGCCAGTAAACTTTTGGGGGCGAGTGAGCAGTTCTTC. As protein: CASKLLGASEQFF.

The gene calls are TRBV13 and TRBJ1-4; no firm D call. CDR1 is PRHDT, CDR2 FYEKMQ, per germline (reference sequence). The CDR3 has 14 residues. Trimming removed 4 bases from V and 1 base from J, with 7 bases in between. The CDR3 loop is CASSSGLTNEKLFF. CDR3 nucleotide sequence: TGTGCCAGCAGCTCAGGCTTAACTAATGAAAAACTGTTTTTT.

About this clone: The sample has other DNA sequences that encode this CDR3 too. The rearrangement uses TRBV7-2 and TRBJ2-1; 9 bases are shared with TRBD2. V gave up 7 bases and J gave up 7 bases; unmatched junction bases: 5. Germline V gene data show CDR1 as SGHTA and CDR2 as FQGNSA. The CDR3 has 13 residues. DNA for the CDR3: TGTGCCAGCACCCCAGGACTAGCGAATGAGCAGTTCTTC. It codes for CASTPGLANEQFF.

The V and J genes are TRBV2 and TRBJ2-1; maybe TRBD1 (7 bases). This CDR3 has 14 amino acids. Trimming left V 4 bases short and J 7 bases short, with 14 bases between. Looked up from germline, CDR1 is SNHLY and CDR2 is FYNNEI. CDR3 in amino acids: CASSVRGAYNEQFF. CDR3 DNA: TGTGCCAGCAGTGTCAGGGGGGCTTATAATGAGCAGTTCTTC.

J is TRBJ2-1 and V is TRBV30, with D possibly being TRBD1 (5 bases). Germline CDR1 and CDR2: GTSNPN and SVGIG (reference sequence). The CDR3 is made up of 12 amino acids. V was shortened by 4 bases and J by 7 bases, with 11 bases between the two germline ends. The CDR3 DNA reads TGTGCCTGGAATCAGGGTCAGAATGAGCAGTTCTTC. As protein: CAWNQGQNEQFF. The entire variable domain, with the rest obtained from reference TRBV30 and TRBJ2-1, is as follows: SQTIHQWPATLVQPVGSPLSLECTVEGTSNPNLYWYRQAAGRGLQLLFYSVGIGQISSEVPQNLSASRPQDRQFILSSKKLLLSDSGFYLCAWNQGQNEQFFGPGTRLTVL.

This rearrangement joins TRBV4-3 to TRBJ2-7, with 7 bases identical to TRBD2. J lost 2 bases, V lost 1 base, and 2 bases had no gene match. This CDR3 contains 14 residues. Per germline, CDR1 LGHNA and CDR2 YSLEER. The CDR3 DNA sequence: TGCGCCAGCAGCCAAGTTCGGGGGGCCTACGAGCAGTACTTC. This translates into CASSQVRGAYEQYF.

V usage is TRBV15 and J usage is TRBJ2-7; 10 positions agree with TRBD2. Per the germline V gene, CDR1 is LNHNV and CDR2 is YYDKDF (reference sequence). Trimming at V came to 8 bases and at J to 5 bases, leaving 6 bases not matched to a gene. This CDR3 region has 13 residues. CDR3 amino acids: CATRGTSENEQYF. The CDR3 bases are TGTGCCACCCGGGGGACTAGCGAAAACGAGCAGTACTTC.

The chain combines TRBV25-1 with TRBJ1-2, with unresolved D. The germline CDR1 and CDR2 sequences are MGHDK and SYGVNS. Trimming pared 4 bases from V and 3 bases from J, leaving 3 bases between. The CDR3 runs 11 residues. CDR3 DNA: TGTGCCAGCAGTGTAGACTATGGCTACACCTTC. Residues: CASSVDYGYTF.

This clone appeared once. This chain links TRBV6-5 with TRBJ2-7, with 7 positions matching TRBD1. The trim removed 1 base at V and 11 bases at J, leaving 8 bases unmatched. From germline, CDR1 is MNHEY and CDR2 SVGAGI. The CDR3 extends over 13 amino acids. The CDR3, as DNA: TGTGCCAGCAGTTACTTACTGGGGACAGCCGAGTACTTC. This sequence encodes CASSYLLGTAEYF.

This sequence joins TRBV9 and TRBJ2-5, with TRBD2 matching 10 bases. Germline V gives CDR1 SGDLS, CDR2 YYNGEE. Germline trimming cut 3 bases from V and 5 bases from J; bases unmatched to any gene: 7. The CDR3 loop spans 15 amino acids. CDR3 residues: CASSASGGGGETQYF. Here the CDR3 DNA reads TGTGCCAGCAGCGCGAGCGGGGGGGGAGGGGAGACCCAGTACTTC. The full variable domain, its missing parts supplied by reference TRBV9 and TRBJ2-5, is DSGVTQTPKHLITATGQRVTLRCSPRSGDLSVYWYQQSLDQGLQFLIQYYNGEERAKGNILERFSAQQFPDLHSELNLSSLELGDSALYFCASSASGGGGETQYFGPGTRLLVL.

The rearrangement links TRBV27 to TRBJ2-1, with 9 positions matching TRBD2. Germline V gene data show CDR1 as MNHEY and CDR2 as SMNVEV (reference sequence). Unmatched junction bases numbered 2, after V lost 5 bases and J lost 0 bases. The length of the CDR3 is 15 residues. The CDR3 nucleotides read TGTGCCAGCAGTGCTAGCGGGAACTCCTACAATGAGCAGTTCTTC. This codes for CASSASGNSYNEQFF.

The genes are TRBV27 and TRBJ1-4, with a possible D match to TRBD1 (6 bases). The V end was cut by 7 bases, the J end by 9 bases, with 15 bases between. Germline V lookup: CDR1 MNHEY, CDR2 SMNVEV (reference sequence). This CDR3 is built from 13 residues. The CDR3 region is CASTTPGQKKLFF. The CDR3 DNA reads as TGTGCCAGCACAACACCGGGACAAAAAAAACTGTTTTTT.